This is a list of T cell receptor beta chains from one sample in a study of T cell changes during pregnancy in multiple sclerosis. Profiled with immunoSEQ multiplex PCR; TCRdb holds only in-frame clones, not every one. There are some 33,000 clones in the sample; approximately 90% occur only once, and 11% lies in the top ten. This material consisted of CD8+ T cells from peripheral blood mononuclear cells, taken in the third trimester of pregnancy. Source of these receptors: a female donor with multiple sclerosis, enrolled in a pregnancy study. Each CDR3 is given with its conserved first and last residue. A D gene is named only where the DNA matches it firmly. The size entry is marked missing in some rows and otherwise reads once, few, many or a size class.

v_gene: TRBV9
abundance: -
d_gene: -
j_gene: TRBJ2-6
CDR3aa: CASSSPLILDLSGANVLTF
CDR3nt: TGTGCCAGCAGCTCTCCTTTGATTCTAGATCTCTCTGGGGCCAACGTCCTGACTTTC

v_gene: TRBV27
abundance: -
d_gene: -
j_gene: TRBJ1-2
CDR3aa: CASSLSRVPQVGYTF
CDR3nt: TGTGCCAGCAGTTTATCGAGGGTTCCTCAGGTTGGCTACACCTTC

v_gene: TRBV30
abundance: -
d_gene: -
j_gene: TRBJ2-7
CDR3aa: CAWSVANYEQYF
CDR3nt: TGTGCCTGGAGTGTTGCGAACTACGAGCAGTACTTC

v_gene: TRBV7-3
abundance: -
d_gene: -
j_gene: TRBJ1-1
CDR3aa: CASSLRGGRDTEAFF
CDR3nt: TGTGCCAGCAGCTTAAGAGGGGGAAGGGACACTGAAGCTTTCTTT

v_gene: TRBV10-2
abundance: -
d_gene: TRBD1
j_gene: TRBJ1-4
CDR3aa: CATSDRGPNEKLFF
CDR3nt: TGCGCCACGTCTGACAGGGGACCCAATGAAAAACTGTTTTTT

v_gene: TRBV7-2
abundance: once
d_gene: -
j_gene: TRBJ1-1
CDR3aa: CASSSTGRGSEAFF
CDR3nt: TGTGCCAGCAGCTCCACAGGGCGAGGTTCTGAAGCTTTCTTT

v_gene: TRBV7-9
abundance: -
d_gene: TRBD1
j_gene: TRBJ2-2
CDR3aa: CASRGQGSTGELFF
CDR3nt: TGTGCCAGCAGGGGACAGGGGTCCACCGGGGAGCTGTTTTTT

v_gene: TRBV28
abundance: -
d_gene: TRBD1
j_gene: TRBJ2-1
CDR3aa: CASRYGTGPHEQFF
CDR3nt: TGTGCCAGCAGGTACGGGACAGGGCCCCATGAGCAGTTCTTC

v_gene: TRBV13
abundance: -
d_gene: TRBD1
j_gene: TRBJ2-5
CDR3aa: CASSTRGHREETQYF
CDR3nt: TGTGCCAGCAGCACCAGGGGGCACCGTGAGGAGACCCAGTACTTC

v_gene: TRBV9
abundance: -
d_gene: -
j_gene: TRBJ1-5
CDR3aa: CASSHTGQNNQPQHF
CDR3nt: TGTGCCAGCAGCCACACTGGACAAAACAATCAGCCCCAGCATTTT

v_gene: TRBV2
abundance: -
d_gene: TRBD1
j_gene: TRBJ2-4
CDR3aa: CASSSDRGLAKNIQYF
CDR3nt: TGTGCCAGCAGCTCCGACAGGGGCTTAGCCAAAAACATTCAGTACTTC

v_gene: TRBV4-1
abundance: -
d_gene: -
j_gene: TRBJ1-2
CDR3aa: CASSQDAALRHYGYTF
CDR3nt: TGCGCCAGCAGCCAAGATGCCGCATTGCGGCACTATGGCTACACCTTC

v_gene: TRBV27
abundance: few
d_gene: -
j_gene: TRBJ1-5
CDR3aa: CASRPRTLNQPQHF
CDR3nt: TGTGCCAGCAGGCCGAGGACACTCAATCAGCCCCAGCATTTT

v_gene: TRBV18
abundance: -
d_gene: TRBD1
j_gene: TRBJ1-5
CDR3aa: CASSPGPTTGGYGNQPQHF
CDR3nt: TGTGCCAGCTCACCAGGCCCTACCACAGGGGGCTATGGCAATCAGCCCCAGCATTTT

v_gene: TRBV13
abundance: -
d_gene: -
j_gene: TRBJ2-5
CDR3aa: CASSFRETQYF
CDR3nt: TGTGCCAGCAGCTTTCGAGAGACCCAGTACTTC

v_gene: TRBV29-1
abundance: -
d_gene: TRBD2
j_gene: TRBJ2-5
CDR3aa: CSVEGTGTSGGAPRETQYF
CDR3nt: TGCAGCGTTGAGGGTACCGGGACTAGCGGGGGGGCCCCCCGGGAGACCCAGTACTTC

v_gene: TRBV13
abundance: -
d_gene: TRBD1
j_gene: TRBJ1-4
CDR3aa: CASSSWDSNEKLFF
CDR3nt: TGTGCCAGCAGCTCCTGGGACAGTAATGAAAAACTGTTTTTT

v_gene: TRBV30
abundance: few
d_gene: -
j_gene: TRBJ1-2
CDR3aa: CARREAYGYTF
CDR3nt: TGTGCCCGCAGGGAGGCCTATGGCTACACCTTC

v_gene: TRBV11-3
abundance: -
d_gene: -
j_gene: TRBJ1-1
CDR3aa: CASSPAGNTEAFF
CDR3nt: TGTGCCAGCAGCCCTGCGGGAAACACTGAAGCTTTCTTT

v_gene: TRBV6-5
abundance: -
d_gene: TRBD1
j_gene: TRBJ1-5
CDR3aa: CASRPTGPNQPQHF
CDR3nt: TGTGCCAGCAGGCCGACAGGGCCCAATCAGCCCCAGCATTTT

v_gene: TRBV4-2
abundance: -
d_gene: TRBD2
j_gene: TRBJ2-4
CDR3aa: CASSQGGAGGQVNIQYF
CDR3nt: TGTGCCAGCAGCCAAGGAGGGGCGGGGGGGCAGGTAAACATTCAGTACTTC

v_gene: TRBV2
abundance: -
d_gene: TRBD1
j_gene: TRBJ2-5
CDR3aa: CASSSWTGREETQYF
CDR3nt: TGTGCCAGCAGCTCTTGGACAGGGAGAGAGGAGACCCAGTACTTC

v_gene: TRBV19
abundance: -
d_gene: -
j_gene: TRBJ1-5
CDR3aa: CASSRLGANQPQHF
CDR3nt: TGTGCCAGTAGTCGGTTGGGGGCGAATCAGCCCCAGCATTTT

v_gene: TRBV28
abundance: -
d_gene: TRBD2
j_gene: TRBJ2-7
CDR3aa: CASSPRTSFLYEQYF
CDR3nt: TGTGCCAGCAGTCCCAGGACTAGTTTTCTCTACGAGCAGTACTTC

v_gene: TRBV6-5
abundance: -
d_gene: -
j_gene: TRBJ2-7
CDR3aa: CASSYLGHHSYEQYF
CDR3nt: TGTGCCAGCAGTTACCTAGGACACCACTCCTACGAGCAGTACTTC

v_gene: TRBV19
abundance: -
d_gene: TRBD2
j_gene: TRBJ2-1
CDR3aa: CASSITSGLAVYNEQFF
CDR3nt: TGTGCCAGTAGTATAACATCCGGACTAGCGGTTTACAATGAGCAGTTCTTC

v_gene: TRBV12-5
abundance: -
d_gene: TRBD1
j_gene: TRBJ1-1
CDR3aa: CASGSSGGTEAFF
CDR3nt: TGTGCTAGTGGATCCTCAGGGGGCACTGAAGCTTTCTTT

v_gene: TRBV2
abundance: -
d_gene: TRBD1
j_gene: TRBJ1-2
CDR3aa: CASRGTVPDGYTF
CDR3nt: TGTGCCAGCAGGGGGACAGTCCCCGATGGCTACACCTTC

v_gene: TRBV30
abundance: -
d_gene: TRBD1
j_gene: TRBJ1-1
CDR3aa: CAWSPFQGGPASEAFF
CDR3nt: TGTGCCTGGAGCCCATTTCAGGGGGGCCCTGCATCCGAAGCTTTCTTT

v_gene: TRBV5-1
abundance: -
d_gene: TRBD1
j_gene: TRBJ2-5
CDR3aa: CASSETPYRGQETQYF
CDR3nt: TGCGCCAGCAGCGAAACTCCCTACAGGGGACAAGAGACCCAGTACTTC

v_gene: TRBV23-1
abundance: -
d_gene: TRBD1
j_gene: TRBJ1-4
CDR3aa: CASSQATGAGNEKLFF
CDR3nt: TGCGCCAGCAGTCAAGCCACAGGGGCAGGTAATGAAAAACTGTTTTTT

v_gene: TRBV9
abundance: -
d_gene: TRBD2
j_gene: TRBJ2-5
CDR3aa: CASSVGLAGPPETQYF
CDR3nt: TGTGCCAGCAGCGTAGGTCTAGCGGGACCCCCGGAGACCCAGTACTTC

v_gene: TRBV6-5
abundance: few
d_gene: -
j_gene: TRBJ1-5
CDR3aa: CASSTGQSNQPQHF
CDR3nt: TGTGCCAGCAGCACAGGACAGTCTAATCAGCCCCAGCATTTT

v_gene: TRBV2
abundance: -
d_gene: TRBD2
j_gene: TRBJ2-3
CDR3aa: CASGTLAGASDTQYF
CDR3nt: TGTGCCAGCGGAACCCTAGCGGGGGCGTCAGATACGCAGTATTTT

v_gene: TRBV10-1
abundance: -
d_gene: -
j_gene: TRBJ1-5
CDR3aa: CAPHGGAVMVQPQHF
CDR3nt: TGCGCCCCCCATGGGGGGGCTGTCATGGTTCAGCCCCAGCATTTT

v_gene: TRBV27
abundance: -
d_gene: -
j_gene: TRBJ2-1
CDR3aa: CASSGDASLGSSYNEQFF
CDR3nt: TGTGCCAGCAGTGGCGATGCATCCCTAGGGAGCTCCTACAATGAGCAGTTCTTC

v_gene: TRBV2
abundance: -
d_gene: TRBD1
j_gene: TRBJ1-6
CDR3aa: CASSETGWHNSPLHF
CDR3nt: TGTGCCAGCAGTGAGACAGGGTGGCATAATTCACCCCTCCACTTT

v_gene: TRBV2
abundance: once
d_gene: TRBD1
j_gene: TRBJ1-4
CDR3aa: CASTWDRASEKLFF
CDR3nt: TGTGCCAGCACATGGGACAGGGCATCTGAAAAACTGTTTTTT

v_gene: TRBV5-6
abundance: -
d_gene: -
j_gene: TRBJ1-1
CDR3aa: CASSLVGGVGTEAFF
CDR3nt: TGTGCCAGCAGCTTGGTCGGGGGAGTAGGGACTGAAGCTTTCTTT

v_gene: TRBV4-1
abundance: -
d_gene: -
j_gene: TRBJ1-1
CDR3aa: CASRGDTEAFF
CDR3nt: TGCGCCAGCAGAGGGGACACTGAAGCTTTCTTT

v_gene: TRBV15
abundance: -
d_gene: TRBD2
j_gene: TRBJ2-1
CDR3aa: CATGGGAGVSYNEQFF
CDR3nt: TGTGCCACCGGAGGAGGAGCGGGAGTCTCCTACAATGAGCAGTTCTTC

v_gene: TRBV7-2
abundance: -
d_gene: TRBD2
j_gene: TRBJ2-6
CDR3aa: CASIPGGSLRIGANVLTF
CDR3nt: TGTGCCAGCATCCCCGGGGGGTCCCTCCGGATAGGGGCCAACGTCCTGACTTTC

v_gene: TRBV28
abundance: -
d_gene: -
j_gene: TRBJ2-3
CDR3aa: CASSSDFETQYF
CDR3nt: TGTGCCAGCAGTTCCGACTTCGAGACGCAGTATTTT

v_gene: TRBV19
abundance: -
d_gene: TRBD1
j_gene: TRBJ1-4
CDR3aa: CASSRRQGWEEKLFF
CDR3nt: TGTGCCAGTAGTAGAAGACAGGGATGGGAAGAAAAACTGTTTTTT

v_gene: TRBV5-1
abundance: -
d_gene: -
j_gene: TRBJ1-2
CDR3aa: CASSLRGGYGYTF
CDR3nt: TGCGCCAGCAGCTTGCGAGGCGGCTATGGCTACACCTTC

v_gene: TRBV27
abundance: -
d_gene: -
j_gene: TRBJ1-1
CDR3aa: CASSLSRKTEAFF
CDR3nt: TGTGCCAGCAGTTTGTCGCGAAAAACTGAAGCTTTCTTT

v_gene: TRBV5-6
abundance: -
d_gene: TRBD1
j_gene: TRBJ2-1
CDR3aa: CASSQPDRVEQFF
CDR3nt: TGTGCCAGCAGCCAACCAGACAGGGTTGAGCAGTTCTTC

v_gene: TRBV4-2
abundance: -
d_gene: -
j_gene: TRBJ2-2
CDR3aa: CASSQLATGELFF
CDR3nt: TGTGCCAGCAGCCAGCTAGCGACCGGGGAGCTGTTTTTT

v_gene: TRBV7-8
abundance: -
d_gene: -
j_gene: TRBJ2-5
CDR3aa: CASSLLNGIDQETQYF
CDR3nt: TGTGCCAGCAGCTTACTCAACGGGATCGATCAAGAGACCCAGTACTTC

v_gene: TRBV29-1
abundance: -
d_gene: -
j_gene: TRBJ2-1
CDR3aa: CSVGGVNEQFF
CDR3nt: TGCAGCGTTGGAGGCGTCAATGAGCAGTTCTTC

v_gene: TRBV9
abundance: -
d_gene: -
j_gene: TRBJ2-1
CDR3aa: CASSVKNGKVGEQFF
CDR3nt: TGTGCCAGCAGCGTAAAGAACGGGAAGGTGGGCGAGCAGTTCTTC

v_gene: TRBV4-2
abundance: once
d_gene: TRBD2
j_gene: TRBJ2-3
CDR3aa: CASSQGTRGSTDTQYF
CDR3nt: TGTGCCAGCAGCCAAGGGACTAGAGGTAGCACAGATACGCAGTATTTT

v_gene: TRBV21-1
abundance: -
d_gene: -
j_gene: TRBJ1-2
CDR3aa: CASRRGPTVLQRYGYTF
CDR3nt: TGTGCCAGCAGGAGGGGGCCGACGGTCCTACAGCGCTATGGCTACACCTTC

v_gene: TRBV7-9
abundance: -
d_gene: TRBD2
j_gene: TRBJ2-7
CDR3aa: CASSELAGVIYEQYF
CDR3nt: TGTGCCAGCAGCGAACTAGCGGGGGTTATCTACGAGCAGTACTTC

v_gene: TRBV6-6
abundance: -
d_gene: TRBD2
j_gene: TRBJ2-7
CDR3aa: CASSWLAGGNDEQYF
CDR3nt: TGTGCCAGCAGTTGGCTAGCGGGGGGGAACGACGAGCAGTACTTC